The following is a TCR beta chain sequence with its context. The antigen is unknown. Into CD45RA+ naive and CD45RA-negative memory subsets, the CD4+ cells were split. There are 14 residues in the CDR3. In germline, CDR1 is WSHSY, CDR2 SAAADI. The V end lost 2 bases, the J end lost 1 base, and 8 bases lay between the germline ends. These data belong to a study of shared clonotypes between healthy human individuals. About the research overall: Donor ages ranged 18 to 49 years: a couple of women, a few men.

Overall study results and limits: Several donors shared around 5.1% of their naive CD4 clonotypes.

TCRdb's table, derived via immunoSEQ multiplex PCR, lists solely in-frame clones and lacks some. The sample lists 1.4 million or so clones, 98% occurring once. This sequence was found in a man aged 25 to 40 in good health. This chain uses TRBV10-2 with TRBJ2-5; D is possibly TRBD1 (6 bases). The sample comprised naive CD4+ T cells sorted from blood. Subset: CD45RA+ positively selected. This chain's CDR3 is CASSEIRGQETQYF. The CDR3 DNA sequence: TGCGCCAGCAGTGAGATCAGGGGCCAAGAGACCCAGTACTTC.